This TCR beta chain originates from a study of blood T cells in healthy people across ages. Study as a whole: The capture of about one barcoded beta molecule per two T cells was achieved by template switching. Study results and limitations: Long-lived donors had more naive CD4+ cells and higher diversity than aged donors.

The use of a sample-barcoded 5' primer and a J-beta primer mix characterized a second PCR of roughly 6 to 11 cycles. From the 5' RACE reads, TCRdb called clonotypes with MiXCR, one entry per CDR3 protein. The repertoire includes 1.5 million or so distinct CDR3 sequences, around two fifths of them detected once, and roughly 7.7% sits in the top ten. CDR3 length equals 14 residues. CDR1 SGHRS and CDR2 YFSETQ come from the germline V gene. V shed 4 bases, J shed 11 bases, and the junction held 11 bases outside the gene matches. The donors, all healthy, were Caucasians living in Russia, aged roughly 6 to 100. Comments on this clonotype: The antigen is undetermined.

The TCR originated in a woman aged 18-29 years in good health. Sequenced material: blood. The chain is built from TRBV5-1 and TRBJ2-5, with 10 bases lining up with TRBD1. CDR3 in DNA: TGCGCCAGCAGCAACTGGGACAGGGGCCATGAGCAGTACTTC. Translated, it gives CASSNWDRGHEQYF.